This TCR beta chain comes out of a study of molecular identifiers for immune sequencing clone quantification. Sorted cells numbering roughly 18,000 to 1,000,000, with 10%, 30% or 50% RNA, yielded the naive CD8 libraries. Study results and limitations: Amid 940,000 or so naive cells, spiked Jurkat TCR RNA from one cell was reportedly still detectable.

In TCRdb, the PCR reads were re-called with MiXCR into one record per CDR3 protein. The table has about 10,000 distinct CDR3 sequences, 20% to 25% seen once. This clonotype showed up many times. Antigen: not known. The source material was naive CD8+ T cells from blood, with Jurkat cell RNA spiked in. Subset specified: FACS-sorted CD8+CD4-CCR7+CD45RA+ naive T cells. The source is a human donor in good health. Some libraries in this study had Jurkat cell RNA spiked in.

Here the CDR3 DNA reads TGTGCCAGCAGCTTAGACTCTGCGTTCTACAATGAGCAGTTCTTC. This encodes CASSLDSAFYNEQFF. V is TRBV11-3 and J is TRBJ2-1; D call uncertain. Germline loops: CDR1 SGHNT, CDR2 YENEEA. The CDR3 loop spans 15 amino acids. Trimming stripped 0 bases from V and 3 bases from J, with 9 bases between. The variable domain in full, completed from reference TRBV11-3 and TRBJ2-1, reads EAGVVQSPRYKIIEKKQPVAFWCNPISGHNTLYWYLQNLGQGPELLIRYENEEAVDDSQLPKDRFSAERLKGVDSTLKIQPAELGDSAVYLCASSLDSAFYNEQFFGPGTRLTVL.